Below, 20 T cell receptor beta chains from the same sample are listed, as sequenced in a study of metastatic and nonmetastatic thyroid tumors (dated by TCRdb to 2019 to 2021). The library was built by means of PCR. The reads were generated on an Illumina HiSeq 4000. The public sequencing data were trimmed at Q25 with fastp and processed into clonotypes with MiXCR by TCRdb, which kept only in-frame beta chains. The sample yields some 38,000 clones; about half were counted once. The ten most abundant clones make up around a quarter of the sample. No patient had received any treatment before thyroid surgery. The sample comprised tumor tissue. The source is a male donor with papillary thyroid cancer or a benign thyroid nodule (not recorded which). Some clones in this sample may be carry-over from other donors' samples.

The chain recombines TRBV30 with TRBJ2-6; perhaps TRBD1 as D (6 bases). The CDR3 sequence is 14 residues long. Germline V gene lookup returns CDR1 GTSNPN and CDR2 SVGIG (reference sequence). Deletions cut 4 bases from V and 0 bases from J, with 7 bases between. The CDR3 region has the DNA TGTGCCTGGACCAGGGGCTCTGGGGCCAACGTCCTGACTTTC. Amino acids: CAWTRGSGANVLTF.

V usage is TRBV12-3 or TRBV12-4 and J usage is TRBJ1-2; possibly TRBD1 for D (5 bases). The CDR3 runs 14 residues. V lost 5 bases and J lost 2, with 12 bases in between. The CDR3 spells CASSRAKGNYGYTF. The CDR3 DNA follows: TGTGCCAGCAGTCGAGCCAAGGGGAACTATGGCTACACCTTC.

This clone is classed as medium-sized. This sequence joins TRBV12-3 or TRBV12-4 and TRBJ1-1; the D gene is possibly TRBD1 (5 bases). The V end lost 5 bases, the J end lost 5 bases, and 15 bases lay between the germline ends. This CDR3 region has 14 residues. The CDR3 nucleotides are TGTGCCAGCAGTGCTGGGGCGGTGGGTACTGAAGCTTTCTTT. Translation gives CASSAGAVGTEAFF.

The gene calls are TRBV7-2 and TRBJ1-5, with 7 bases fitting TRBD1. Germline CDR1 SGHTA, CDR2 FQGNSA. The CDR3 length is 15 residues. With V trimmed by 1 base and J by 6 bases, 6 bases remained unmatched. CDR3 amino acids: CASSLGQGFFQPQHF. CDR3 DNA sequence: TGTGCCAGCAGCTTAGGACAGGGCTTTTTTCAGCCCCAGCATTTT. The complete variable domain, with remaining parts taken from reference TRBV7-2 and TRBJ1-5, reads GAGVSQSPSNKVTEKGKDVELRCDPISGHTALYWYRQSLGQGLEFLIYFQGNSAPDKSGLPSDRFSAERTGGSVSTLTIQRTQQEDSAVYLCASSLGQGFFQPQHFGDGTRLSIL.

This clone showed up just a few times. V and J are TRBV20-1 and TRBJ2-6; no definite D call. CDR3 length equals 13 residues. CDR1 is DFQATT and CDR2 is SNEGSKA in the germline V gene (reference sequence). V was clipped by 3 bases and J by 0 bases, with 3 bases between them. CDR3 region: CSARDSGANVLTF. CDR3 DNA sequence: TGCAGTGCTAGGGACTCTGGGGCCAACGTCCTGACTTTC.

The CDR3 sequence: CASSLASGAYEQYF. CDR3 DNA sequence: TGTGCCAGCAGCCTCGCATCCGGGGCCTACGAGCAGTACTTC. V and J are TRBV7-9 and TRBJ2-7; tentative D call: TRBD2 (5 bases). The CDR3 has 14 residues. Trimming took off 5 bases at V and 2 bases at J, with 13 bases between the two ends. CDR1 and CDR2 from the germline V gene are SEHNR and FQNEAQ (reference sequence).

The chain employs TRBV7-2 and TRBJ1-2; D unresolved. Germline loops: CDR1 SGHTA, CDR2 FQGNSA. The CDR3 is 12 amino acids. Trimming cost V 6 bases and J 3 bases, with 8 bases left between them. In DNA, the CDR3 is TGTGCCAGCAGTCGAAACTACTATGGCTACACCTTC. Translation gives CASSRNYYGYTF.

J is TRBJ2-3 and V is TRBV6-2 or TRBV6-3; D not resolved. Looked up from germline, CDR1 is MNHEY and CDR2 is SVGEGT. Trimming stripped 5 bases from V and 13 bases from J, with 16 bases between. This CDR3 region has 12 residues. The chain's CDR3 is CASSPGSEFKYF. In DNA, the CDR3 is TGTGCCAGCAGTCCCGGGTCCGAATTTAAGTATTTT.

The chain recombines TRBV19 with TRBJ1-3, with 7 bases aligning to TRBD1. This CDR3 is 11 amino acids long. V was clipped by 9 bases and J by 8 bases; unmatched bases: 4. Germline V CDR1 and CDR2: LNHDA, SQIVND (reference sequence). The CDR3 sequence: CASSQGDTIYF. The CDR3 coding sequence is TGTGCCAGCTCTCAGGGGGACACCATATATTTT.

By sample fraction, this clone is medium-sized. The chain joins TRBV6-1 to TRBJ1-5, with D unclear. The ends were cut back, 6 bases at V and 2 bases at J, with 8 bases in the middle. There are 13 residues in the CDR3. Germline CDR1 and CDR2: MNHNS and SASEGT. CDR3 nucleotide sequence: TGTGCCAGCAGAGGCGTGGGCAATCAGCCCCAGCATTTT. This encodes CASRGVGNQPQHF.

The CDR3 DNA reads as TGTGCCAGCAGGCCCGCAGACAGCCCCTATGGCTACACCTTC. Protein: CASRPADSPYGYTF. This chain joins TRBV12-3 or TRBV12-4 and TRBJ1-2; D perhaps matches TRBD1 (5 bases). V was trimmed by 6 bases and J by 4 bases, leaving 15 bases between them. The CDR3 has 14 residues.

This chain joins TRBV6-2 or TRBV6-3 and TRBJ1-3; tentative D call: TRBD1 (6 bases). Germline CDR1 is MNHEY and CDR2 is SVGEGT. This CDR3 spans 16 amino acids. Trimming stripped 1 base from V and 0 bases from J, with 10 bases between. DNA for the CDR3: TGTGCCAGCAGTTACTTGGGGGGCGGCTCTGGAAACACCATATATTTT. Protein sequence: CASSYLGGGSGNTIYF.

The rearrangement joins TRBV9 to TRBJ2-7; TRBD1 matches at 12 bases. Germline CDR1 and CDR2: SGDLS and YYNGEE. This CDR3 comprises 15 residues. J lost 6 bases, V lost 1 base, and 5 bases had no gene match. CDR3 sequence: CASSVSGTGGAEQYF. CDR3 coding DNA: TGTGCCAGCAGCGTATCCGGGACAGGGGGCGCCGAGCAGTACTTC.

V is TRBV5-1 and J is TRBJ2-5, with 8 nucleotides matching TRBD1. Germline V gene lookup returns CDR1 SGHRS and CDR2 YFSETQ. The CDR3 length is 15 residues. The V gene end was trimmed by 4 bases and the J gene end by 1 base; junction bases not matched to a gene: 6. DNA for the CDR3: TGCGCCAGCAGCAGGACAGGGATGGGCCAAGAGACCCAGTACTTC. It yields the protein CASSRTGMGQETQYF.

The table lists this clone with a few counts. J is TRBJ2-7 and V is TRBV6-2 or TRBV6-3; no definite D call. Trimming cost V 6 bases and J 4 bases, with 19 bases left between them. CDR1 MNHEY and CDR2 SVGEGT come from the germline V gene. This CDR3 has 15 amino acids. The CDR3 protein is CASRRQEYLAYEQYF. The CDR3 nucleotides read TGTGCCAGCAGGAGGCAGGAATATTTAGCTTACGAGCAGTACTTC.

This rearrangement joins TRBV28 to TRBJ2-7; 9 positions match TRBD1. The CDR3 covers 16 residues. Germline-derived CDR1 and CDR2 are MDHEN and SYDVKM. V lost 2 bases, J lost 2 bases, and 7 bases stayed unmatched. CDR3 loop: CASSLPDGTGTYEQYF. The CDR3 DNA follows: TGTGCCAGCAGTTTACCGGACGGGACAGGGACCTACGAGCAGTACTTC.

The gene calls are TRBV11-2 and TRBJ2-1; D not certain. The CDR3 spans 16 residues. Trimming took off 0 bases at V and 3 bases at J, with 12 bases between the two ends. Germline-derived CDR1 and CDR2 are SGHAT and FQNNGV. The CDR3 loop is CASSLESSGFYNEQFF. The CDR3 region has the DNA TGTGCCAGCAGCTTAGAGAGCAGTGGATTCTACAATGAGCAGTTCTTC.

In its sample, this clone was seen a few times. This chain links TRBV6-1 with TRBJ2-7; no clear D. Trimming left V 4 bases short and J 2 bases short, with 9 bases between. Germline V gene sequence: CDR1 MNHNS, CDR2 SASEGT. The CDR3 length is 13 residues. The CDR3 nucleotides are TGTGCCAGCAGTGTTTTGCTTACCTACGAGCAGTACTTC. It yields the protein CASSVLLTYEQYF.

This clone has only one observation. The chain carries TRBV5-1 and TRBJ1-1; a weak D match, TRBD1 (6 bases). Germline V gives CDR1 SGHRS, CDR2 YFSETQ. The CDR3 consists of 14 residues. Trimming removed 6 bases at V and 4 bases at J, with 16 bases between. The CDR3 is CASTGTGLSTEAFF. Here the CDR3 DNA reads TGCGCCAGCACCGGAACAGGGTTATCCACTGAAGCTTTCTTT.

This clone was detected only a few times. The J gene is TRBJ2-1, the V gene TRBV5-6, with a possible D match to TRBD1 (5 bases). From germline, CDR1 is SGHDT and CDR2 YYEEEE. The CDR3 is 15 residues long. Trimming took 2 bases from V and 2 from J, leaving 11 bases between them. The CDR3 DNA reads TGTGCCAGCAGCTTCGGAGACAGAGCCTACAATGAGCAGTTCTTC. Encoded protein: CASSFGDRAYNEQFF. Complete variable domain (other parts from reference TRBV5-6 and TRBJ2-1): DAGVTQSPTHLIKTRGQQVTLRCSPKSGHDTVSWYQQALGQGPQFIFQYYEEEERQRGNFPDRFSGHQFPNYSSELNVNALLLGDSALYLCASSFGDRAYNEQFFGPGTRLTVL.